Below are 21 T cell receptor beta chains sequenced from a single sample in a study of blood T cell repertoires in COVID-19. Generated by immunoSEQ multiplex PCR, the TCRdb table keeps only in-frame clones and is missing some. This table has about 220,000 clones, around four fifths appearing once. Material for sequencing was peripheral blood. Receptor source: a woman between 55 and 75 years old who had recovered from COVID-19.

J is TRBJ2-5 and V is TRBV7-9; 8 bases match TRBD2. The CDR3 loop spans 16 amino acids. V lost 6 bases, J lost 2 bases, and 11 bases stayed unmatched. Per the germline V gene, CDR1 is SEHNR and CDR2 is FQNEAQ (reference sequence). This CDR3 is CASRWGLVNYQETQYF. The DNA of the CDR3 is TGTGCCAGCAGGTGGGGACTAGTCAACTATCAAGAGACCCAGTACTTC.

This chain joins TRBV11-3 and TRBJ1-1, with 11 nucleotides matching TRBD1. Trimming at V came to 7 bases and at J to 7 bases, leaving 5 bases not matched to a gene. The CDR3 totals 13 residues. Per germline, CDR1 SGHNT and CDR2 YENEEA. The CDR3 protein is CASTQDRGLEAFF. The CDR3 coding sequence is TGTGCCAGCACCCAGGACAGGGGGCTTGAAGCTTTCTTT.

The CDR3 loop is CAWSRGTEAFF. The CDR3, as DNA: TGTGCCTGGAGCCGGGGCACTGAAGCTTTCTTT. The genes are TRBV30 and TRBJ1-1, with D hard to call. CDR3 length: 11 residues. Germline V CDR1 and CDR2: GTSNPN, SVGIG (reference sequence). V lost 3 bases and J lost 4, with 6 bases in between.

The CDR3 reads CASIPTGYGYTF. CDR3 coding DNA: TGTGCCAGCATCCCGACAGGGTATGGCTACACCTTC. The gene calls are TRBV7-2 and TRBJ1-2; 7 bases fit TRBD1. V was clipped by 7 bases and J by 5 bases; unmatched bases: 4. CDR3 length: 12 residues. Germline values: CDR1 SGHTA, CDR2 FQGNSA.

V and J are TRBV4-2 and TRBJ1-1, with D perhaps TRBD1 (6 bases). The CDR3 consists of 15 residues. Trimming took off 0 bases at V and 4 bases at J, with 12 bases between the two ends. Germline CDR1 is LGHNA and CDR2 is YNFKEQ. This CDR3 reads CASSQERTELTEAFF. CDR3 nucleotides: TGTGCCAGCAGCCAAGAGAGGACAGAGCTCACTGAAGCTTTCTTT.

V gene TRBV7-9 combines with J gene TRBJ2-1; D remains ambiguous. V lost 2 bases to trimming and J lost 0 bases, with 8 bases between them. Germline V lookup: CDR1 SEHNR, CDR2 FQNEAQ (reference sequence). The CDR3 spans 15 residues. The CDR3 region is CASSLWATSYNEQFF. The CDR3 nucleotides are TGTGCCAGCAGCTTATGGGCAACCTCCTACAATGAGCAGTTCTTC.

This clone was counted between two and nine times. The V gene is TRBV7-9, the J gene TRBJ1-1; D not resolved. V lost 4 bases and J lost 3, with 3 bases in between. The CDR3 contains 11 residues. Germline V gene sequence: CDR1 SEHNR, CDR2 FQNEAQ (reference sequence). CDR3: CASSSYTEAFF. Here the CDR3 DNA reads TGTGCCAGCAGCTCGTACACTGAAGCTTTCTTT.

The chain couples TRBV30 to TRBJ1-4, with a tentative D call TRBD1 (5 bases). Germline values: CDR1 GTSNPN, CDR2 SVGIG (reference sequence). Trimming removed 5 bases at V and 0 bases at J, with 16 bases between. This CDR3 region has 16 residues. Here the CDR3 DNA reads TGTGCCTGGGAAGCTACAGGCGTAGCAACTAATGAAAAACTGTTTTTT. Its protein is CAWEATGVATNEKLFF.

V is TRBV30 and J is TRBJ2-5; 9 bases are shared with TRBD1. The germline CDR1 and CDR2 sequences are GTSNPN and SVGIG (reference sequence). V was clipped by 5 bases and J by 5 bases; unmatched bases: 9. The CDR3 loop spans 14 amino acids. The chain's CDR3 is CAWLNWDREETQYF. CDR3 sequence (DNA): TGTGCCTGGTTAAACTGGGACAGGGAGGAGACCCAGTACTTC.

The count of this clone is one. The CDR3: CASSDSTGVGSPLHF. The DNA for the CDR3 is TGTGCCAGCAGTGACTCGACAGGGGTGGGATCACCCCTCCACTTT. This chain joins TRBV6-4 and TRBJ1-6, with TRBD1 identical over 8 bases. Germline V gene lookup returns CDR1 MRHNA and CDR2 SNTAGT. The CDR3 consists of 15 residues. Trimming removed 0 bases from V and 10 bases from J; junction bases left unmatched: 5.

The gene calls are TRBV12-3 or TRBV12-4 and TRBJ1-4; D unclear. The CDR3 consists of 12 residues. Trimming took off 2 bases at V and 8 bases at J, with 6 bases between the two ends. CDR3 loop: CASSLHSEKLFF. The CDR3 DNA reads TGTGCCAGCAGTTTACACAGCGAAAAACTGTTTTTT.

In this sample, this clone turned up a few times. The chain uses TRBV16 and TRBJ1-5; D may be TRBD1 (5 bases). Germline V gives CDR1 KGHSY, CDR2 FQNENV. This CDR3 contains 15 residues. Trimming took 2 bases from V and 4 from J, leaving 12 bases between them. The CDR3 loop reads CASSQGSGFNQPQHF. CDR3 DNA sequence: TGTGCCAGCAGCCAAGGGTCAGGGTTTAATCAGCCCCAGCATTTT. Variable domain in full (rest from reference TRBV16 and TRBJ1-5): GEEVAQTPKHLVRGEGQKAKLYCAPIKGHSYVFWYQQVLKNEFKFLISFQNENVFDETGMPKERFSAKCLPNSPCSLEIQATKLEDSAVYFCASSQGSGFNQPQHFGDGTRLSIL.

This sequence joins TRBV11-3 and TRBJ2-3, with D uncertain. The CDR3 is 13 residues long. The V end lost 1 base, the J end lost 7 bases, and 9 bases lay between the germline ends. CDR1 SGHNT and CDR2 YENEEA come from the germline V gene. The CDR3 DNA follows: TGTGCCAGCAGCTTAGTTCAGTCCCATACGCAGTATTTT. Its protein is CASSLVQSHTQYF.

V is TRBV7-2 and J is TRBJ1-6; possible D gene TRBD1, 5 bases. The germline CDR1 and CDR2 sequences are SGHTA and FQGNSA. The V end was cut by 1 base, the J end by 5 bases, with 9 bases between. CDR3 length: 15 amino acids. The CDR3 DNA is TGTGCCAGCAGCTTAGAAAGGGGTCATAATTCACCCCTCCACTTT. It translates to CASSLERGHNSPLHF.

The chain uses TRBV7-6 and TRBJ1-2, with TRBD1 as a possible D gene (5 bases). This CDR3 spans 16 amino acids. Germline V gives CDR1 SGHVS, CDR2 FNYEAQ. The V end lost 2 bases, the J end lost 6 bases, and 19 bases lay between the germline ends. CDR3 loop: CASSLFVGPGLHGYTF. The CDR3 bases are TGTGCCAGCAGCTTATTTGTAGGTCCAGGGCTCCATGGCTACACCTTC. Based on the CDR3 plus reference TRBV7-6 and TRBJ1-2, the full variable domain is GAGVSQSPRYKVTKRGQDVALRCDPISGHVSLYWYRQALGQGPEFLTYFNYEAQQDKSGLPNDRFSAERPEGSISTLTIQRTEQRDSAMYRCASSLFVGPGLHGYTFGSGTRLTVV.

This chain's CDR3 is CASSHRGLAGGLNTGELFF. CDR3 nucleotide sequence: TGTGCCAGCAGTCACAGGGGGCTAGCGGGGGGCCTTAACACCGGGGAGCTGTTTTTT. V usage is TRBV3-1 (or the pseudogene TRBV3-2) and J usage is TRBJ2-2, with 11 bases fitting TRBD2. V was pared by 6 bases and J by 2 bases, with 14 bases of the junction left unmatched. Germline lookup yields CDR1 LGHDT and CDR2 YNNKEL (reference sequence). CDR3 length: 19 amino acids.

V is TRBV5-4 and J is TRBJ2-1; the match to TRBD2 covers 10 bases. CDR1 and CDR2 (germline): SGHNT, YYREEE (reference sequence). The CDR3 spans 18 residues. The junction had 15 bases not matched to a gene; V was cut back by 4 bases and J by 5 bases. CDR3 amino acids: CASSKTLHSGGADNEQFF. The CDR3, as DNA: TGTGCCAGCAGCAAAACCCTCCACAGCGGGGGGGCCGACAATGAGCAGTTCTTC.

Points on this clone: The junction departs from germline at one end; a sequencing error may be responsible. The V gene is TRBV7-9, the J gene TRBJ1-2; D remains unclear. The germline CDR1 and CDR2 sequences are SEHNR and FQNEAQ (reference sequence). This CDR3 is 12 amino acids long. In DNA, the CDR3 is TGTGCCAGCAGCTTAGATTTGAGCCTGCTCCACTTC. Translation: CASSLDLSLLHF. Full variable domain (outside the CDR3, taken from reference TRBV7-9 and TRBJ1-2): DTGVSQNPRHKITKRGQNVTFRCDPISEHNRLYWYRQTLGQGPEFLTYFQNEAQLEKSRLLSDRFSAERPKGSFSTLEIQRTEQGDSAMYLCASSLDLSLLHFGSGTRLTVV.

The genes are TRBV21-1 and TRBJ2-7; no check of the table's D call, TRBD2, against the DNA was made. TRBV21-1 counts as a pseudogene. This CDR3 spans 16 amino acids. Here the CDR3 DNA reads TGTGCCAGCAGCAAGCCCTATAGCGCCGACTCCTACGAGCAGTACTTC. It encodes CASSKPYSADSYEQYF.

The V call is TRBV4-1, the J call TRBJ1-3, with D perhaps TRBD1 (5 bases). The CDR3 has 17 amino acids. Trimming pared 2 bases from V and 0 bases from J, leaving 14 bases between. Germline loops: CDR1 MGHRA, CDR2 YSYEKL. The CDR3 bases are TGCGCCAGCAGCCAAATGGCGGGACGGCGCTCTGGAAACACCATATATTTT. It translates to CASSQMAGRRSGNTIYF.

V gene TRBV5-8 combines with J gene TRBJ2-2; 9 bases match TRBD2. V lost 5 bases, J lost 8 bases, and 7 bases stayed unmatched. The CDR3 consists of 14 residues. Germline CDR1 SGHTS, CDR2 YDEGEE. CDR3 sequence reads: CASRSRLAVGELFF. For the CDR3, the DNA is TGTGCCAGCAGATCTAGACTAGCGGTGGGGGAGCTGTTTTTT.